This is a list of T cell receptor beta chains from one sample in a study of cytomegalovirus exposure and HLA in healthy donors. The method was immunoSEQ multiplex PCR; TCRdb's version includes in-frame clones alone and lacks a portion of them. The table lists some 67,000 clones, 65% to 85% of them singletons. Sequencing was carried out using PBMCs. These receptors came from a woman aged 25 to 39 in good health and CMV-seronegative. Each CDR3 is given without its conserved first and last residue. Where a row states a size, it is once, few, many or the class of an expanded clone; other rows omit it.

CDR3 protein: ASSQGGTGVKNGYT
CDR3 length: 14
J gene: TRBJ1-2
clone size: -
V gene: TRBV4-1

CDR3 protein: ASLPGQGCTGELF
CDR3 length: 13
J gene: TRBJ2-2
clone size: -
V gene: TRBV21-1

CDR3 protein: ASSLEYGGNTDTQY
CDR3 length: 14
J gene: TRBJ2-3
clone size: -
V gene: TRBV7-7

CDR3 protein: ASSQEARSGNTIY
CDR3 length: 13
J gene: TRBJ1-3
clone size: -
V gene: TRBV4-2

CDR3 protein: ASKDTSGATDTQY
CDR3 length: 13
J gene: TRBJ2-3
clone size: -
V gene: TRBV2

CDR3 protein: ASSLSQGNTEAF
CDR3 length: 12
J gene: TRBJ1-1
clone size: -
V gene: TRBV18

CDR3 protein: ASLPTGSGNQY
CDR3 length: 11
J gene: TRBJ2-7
clone size: -
V gene: TRBV6-1

CDR3 protein: ASSLARQGAEQY
CDR3 length: 12
J gene: TRBJ2-7
clone size: -
V gene: TRBV7-8

CDR3 protein: AEQGRLAGGRYEQY
CDR3 length: 14
J gene: TRBJ2-7
clone size: -
V gene: TRBV5-3

CDR3 protein: ASSVQGSNTEAF
CDR3 length: 12
J gene: TRBJ1-1
clone size: -
V gene: TRBV2

CDR3 protein: ASRRTGGGSGYT
CDR3 length: 12
J gene: TRBJ1-2
clone size: -
V gene: TRBV28

CDR3 protein: ASSSDILMNTEAF
CDR3 length: 13
J gene: TRBJ1-1
clone size: -
V gene: TRBV27

CDR3 protein: ASSLGGTTYEQY
CDR3 length: 12
J gene: TRBJ2-7
clone size: -
V gene: TRBV7-8

CDR3 protein: ASGLVREETQY
CDR3 length: 11
J gene: TRBJ2-5
clone size: -
V gene: TRBV12-5

CDR3 protein: ASGLTGTDTQY
CDR3 length: 11
J gene: TRBJ2-3
clone size: -
V gene: TRBV25-1

CDR3 protein: ASSLRGLAGGRRQETQY
CDR3 length: 17
J gene: TRBJ2-5
clone size: -
V gene: TRBV11-2

CDR3 protein: ASNVDSHTEAF
CDR3 length: 11
J gene: TRBJ1-1
clone size: -
V gene: TRBV7-2

CDR3 protein: ASSQDWDLGANYEQY
CDR3 length: 15
J gene: TRBJ2-7
clone size: -
V gene: TRBV4-1

CDR3 protein: ALPNGTGPICLNTEAF
CDR3 length: 16
J gene: TRBJ1-1
clone size: -
V gene: TRBV6-9

CDR3 protein: ASSQGTGGGNTIY
CDR3 length: 13
J gene: TRBJ1-3
clone size: -
V gene: TRBV4-1

CDR3 protein: ASSTQGAVGANVLT
CDR3 length: 14
J gene: TRBJ2-6
clone size: -
V gene: TRBV5-1

CDR3 protein: ASSPYRDVTTNEKLF
CDR3 length: 15
J gene: TRBJ1-4
clone size: -
V gene: TRBV5-5

CDR3 protein: SSSLVGESMETQY
CDR3 length: 13
J gene: TRBJ2-5
clone size: -
V gene: TRBV7-9

CDR3 protein: ASSTPISTDTQY
CDR3 length: 12
J gene: TRBJ2-3
clone size: -
V gene: TRBV27

CDR3 protein: ASSLGRGEPEAF
CDR3 length: 12
J gene: TRBJ1-1
clone size: few
V gene: TRBV28

CDR3 protein: ASSQGFGHRETQY
CDR3 length: 13
J gene: TRBJ2-5
clone size: -
V gene: TRBV14

CDR3 protein: ASSLFPGQEEQY
CDR3 length: 12
J gene: TRBJ2-7
clone size: few
V gene: TRBV5-1

CDR3 protein: SAAIGYNSPLH
CDR3 length: 11
J gene: TRBJ1-6
clone size: -
V gene: TRBV29-1

CDR3 protein: AISESEGQGFHEQY
CDR3 length: 14
J gene: TRBJ2-7
clone size: -
V gene: TRBV10-3

CDR3 protein: ASSLGTTHSPLH
CDR3 length: 12
J gene: TRBJ1-6
clone size: -
V gene: TRBV5-6

CDR3 protein: ASSLYRGQETQY
CDR3 length: 12
J gene: TRBJ2-5
clone size: -
V gene: TRBV28

CDR3 protein: ASSLDTRRGYT
CDR3 length: 11
J gene: TRBJ1-2
clone size: few
V gene: TRBV27

CDR3 protein: ASRSYRGRETQY
CDR3 length: 12
J gene: TRBJ2-5
clone size: -
V gene: TRBV6-5